A selection of T cell receptor beta chains follows, all from one sample in a study of cytomegalovirus exposure and HLA in healthy donors. Generated by immunoSEQ multiplex PCR, the TCRdb table keeps only in-frame clones and is missing some. The sample lists about 84,000 clones; around 78% were seen once. The sequenced sample consisted of PBMCs. Source of these receptors: a male donor in good health and CMV-seropositive. The CDR3 runs from the conserved cysteine through the conserved F or W. The D gene is left open where the match is weak. A row's size may be missing; if present it is once, few, many or a size class.

NA	TRBJ1-2	TRBD1	TRBV19	CASTNLGQGMNYGYTF	TGTGCCAGTACCAACTTGGGACAGGGCATGAACTATGGCTACACCTTC
once	TRBJ1-2	TRBD1	TRBV28	CASSLQGSYGYTF	TGTGCCAGCAGTCTACAGGGGAGCTATGGCTACACCTTC
NA	TRBJ2-3	TRBD1	TRBV11-3	CASSLGTGAADTQYF	TGTGCCAGCAGCTTAGGGACAGGGGCTGCAGATACGCAGTATTTT
NA	TRBJ2-5	NA	TRBV7-9	CASSLLGGSRQETQYF	TGTGCCAGCAGCCTACTAGGGGGTTCCAGACAAGAGACCCAGTACTTC
NA	TRBJ2-5	TRBD1	TRBV5-6	CASSRDRETQYF	TGTGCCAGCAGCCGGGACAGAGAGACCCAGTACTTC
NA	TRBJ1-2	NA	TRBV25-1	CASSGGNYGYTF	TGTGCCAGCAGTGGAGGGAACTATGGCTACACCTTC
few	TRBJ2-7	TRBD1	TRBV4-1	CASSLLHGTGTYEQYF	TGCGCCAGCAGCCTGCTGCACGGGACAGGTACTTACGAGCAGTACTTC
NA	TRBJ1-1	TRBD1	TRBV27	CASRPSGGGGNTEAFF	TGTGCCAGCAGGCCGTCAGGGGGCGGTGGGAACACTGAAGCTTTCTTT
once	TRBJ2-3	NA	TRBV21-1	CASSARTGHVNTDTQYF	TGTGCCAGCAGCGCCCGAACGGGACACGTAAACACAGATACGCAGTATTTT
NA	TRBJ2-5	TRBD2	TRBV28	CASKSAGVETQYF	TGTGCCAGCAAATCAGCGGGAGTCGAGACCCAGTACTTC